This record covers a single TCR beta chain. Antigen unknown. These data belong to a study of cytomegalovirus exposure and HLA in healthy donors. In the study overall: There were 350 to 400 genotyped donors. Of these, roughly 80% fell in the genetic ancestry cluster associated with self-reported Caucasian donors. General study findings and limits: Other equally common chains were less clonally expanded than HLA-associated TCR beta chains, a later analysis showed. Among the most significant clusters, several appeared linked to common viral pathogens in a later analysis. Rarity characterized most TCR sequences, yet some public TCRs appeared in many donors.

The PCR used 60 Vbeta and 13 Jbeta primers. The method was immunoSEQ multiplex PCR; TCRdb's version includes in-frame clones alone and lacks a portion of them. The sample lists 150,000 to 200,000 clones; about 65% were seen once. V shed 3 bases, J shed 4 bases, and the junction held 4 bases outside the gene matches. Germline CDR1 reads LGHNA; CDR2 reads YNFKEQ. This CDR3 is built from 14 residues. This chain uses TRBV4-2 with TRBJ2-7; 9 nucleotides align to TRBD1. What was sequenced was PBMCs. The receptor was derived from a woman aged 18-30 years in good health and CMV-seropositive. As DNA, the CDR3 is TGTGCCAGCAGCCAGGGACAGGGAAGTTACGAGCAGTACTTC. Translated, it gives CASSQGQGSYEQYF.